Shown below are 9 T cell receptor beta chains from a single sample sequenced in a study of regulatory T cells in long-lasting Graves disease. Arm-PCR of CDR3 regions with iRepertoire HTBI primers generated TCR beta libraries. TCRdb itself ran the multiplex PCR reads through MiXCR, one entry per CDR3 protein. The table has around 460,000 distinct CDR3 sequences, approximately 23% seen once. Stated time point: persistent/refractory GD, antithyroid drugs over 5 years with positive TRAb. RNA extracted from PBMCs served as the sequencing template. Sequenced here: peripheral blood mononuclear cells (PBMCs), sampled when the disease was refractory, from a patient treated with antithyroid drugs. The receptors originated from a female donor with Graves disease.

CDR3 residues: CASSSGSDLETQYF. The CDR3 nucleotides read TGTGCCAGCAGCTCCGGGAGTGATCTGGAGACCCAGTACTTC. The chain combines TRBV5-4 with TRBJ2-5, with D possibly being TRBD2 (6 bases). The V gene lost 3 bases and the J gene lost 5 bases, with 14 bases spanning the gap. The CDR3 loop spans 14 amino acids. Germline V gives CDR1 SGHNT, CDR2 YYREEE (reference sequence).

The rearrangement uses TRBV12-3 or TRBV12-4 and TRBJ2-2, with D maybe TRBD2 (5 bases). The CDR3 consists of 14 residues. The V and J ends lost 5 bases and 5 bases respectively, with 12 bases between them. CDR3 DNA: TGTGCCAGCAGTCCGGGGTTTGATACCGGGGAGCTGTTTTTT. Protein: CASSPGFDTGELFF.

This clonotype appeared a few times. CDR3 DNA: TGTGCCTACACAGACAGGCCCAATCAGCCCCAGCATTTT. Its translation: CAYTDRPNQPQHF. The genes are TRBV30 and TRBJ1-5; TRBD1 might be the D (6 bases). Per germline, CDR1 GTSNPN and CDR2 SVGIG (reference sequence). Between the trimmed V and J ends, which lost 7 bases and 3 bases, there was a span of 13 bases. CDR3 length equals 13 residues.

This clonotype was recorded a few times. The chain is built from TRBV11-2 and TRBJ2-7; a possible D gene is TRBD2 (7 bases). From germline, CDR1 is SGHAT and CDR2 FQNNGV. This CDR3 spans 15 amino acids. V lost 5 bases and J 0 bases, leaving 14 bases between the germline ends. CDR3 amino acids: CASSQGGASSYEQYF. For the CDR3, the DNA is TGTGCCAGCAGCCAAGGGGGGGCGAGCTCCTACGAGCAGTACTTC.

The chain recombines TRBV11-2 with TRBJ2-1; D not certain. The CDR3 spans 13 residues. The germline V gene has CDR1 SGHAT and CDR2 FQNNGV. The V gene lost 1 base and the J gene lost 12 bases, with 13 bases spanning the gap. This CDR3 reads CASSLVRRPGQFF. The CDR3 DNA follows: TGTGCCAGCAGCTTAGTCAGACGGCCGGGGCAGTTCTTC. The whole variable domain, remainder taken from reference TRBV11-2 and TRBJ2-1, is EAGVAQSPRYKIIEKRQSVAFWCNPISGHATLYWYQQILGQGPKLLIQFQNNGVVDDSQLPKDRFSAERLKGVDSTLKIQPAKLEDSAVYLCASSLVRRPGQFFGPGTRLTVL.

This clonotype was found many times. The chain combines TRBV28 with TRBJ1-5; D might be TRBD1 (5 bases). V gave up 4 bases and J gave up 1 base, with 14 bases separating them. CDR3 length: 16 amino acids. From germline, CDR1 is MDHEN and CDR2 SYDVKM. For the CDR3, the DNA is TGTGCCAGCAGTTCCCCTTGGGGGAGAAGCAATCAGCCCCAGCATTTT. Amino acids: CASSSPWGRSNQPQHF.

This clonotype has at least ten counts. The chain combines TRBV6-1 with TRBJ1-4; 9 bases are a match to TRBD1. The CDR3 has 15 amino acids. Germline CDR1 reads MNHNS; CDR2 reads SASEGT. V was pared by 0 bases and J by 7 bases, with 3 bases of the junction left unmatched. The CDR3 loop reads CASSEAGQGSEKLFF. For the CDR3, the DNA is TGTGCCAGCAGTGAAGCAGGACAGGGGAGTGAAAAACTGTTTTTT.

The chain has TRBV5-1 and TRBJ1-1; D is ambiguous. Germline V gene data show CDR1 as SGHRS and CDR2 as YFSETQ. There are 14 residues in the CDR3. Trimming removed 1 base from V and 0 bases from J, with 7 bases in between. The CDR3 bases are TGCGCCAGCAGCTTGATAGGGATGAACACTGAAGCTTTCTTT. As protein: CASSLIGMNTEAFF.

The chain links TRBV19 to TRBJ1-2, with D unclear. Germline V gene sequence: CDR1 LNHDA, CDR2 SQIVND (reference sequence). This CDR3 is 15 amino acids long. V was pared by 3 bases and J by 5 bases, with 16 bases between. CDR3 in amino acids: CASSIEPKGVYGYTF. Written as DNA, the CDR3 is TGTGCCAGTAGTATCGAGCCCAAGGGCGTTTATGGCTACACCTTC.